This entry concerns a single T cell receptor beta chain. This entry comes from a study of blood T cell repertoires in COVID-19. Study summary: Sites in the United States, Italy and Spain provided acute and convalescent COVID-19 samples. T cells, B-cell-depleted T cells, or PBMCs provided the cDNA or gDNA that served as material.

With V trimmed by 7 bases and J by 1 base, 8 bases remained unmatched. This CDR3 is built from 15 residues. The germline gives CDR1 SNHLY, CDR2 FYNNEI. The authors' processing: Nucleated cell number was recorded as an estimate derived from reference gene primer amplification. The method was immunoSEQ multiplex PCR; TCRdb's version includes in-frame clones alone and lacks a portion of them. V, J and clone size reflect that table, while D and trimming were determined from the DNA. This sample has 210,000 or so clones, with 90% found just once. This chain links TRBV2 with TRBJ2-3; TRBD1 matches at 7 bases. Sequencing was performed on peripheral blood. The origin of this receptor is a man between 45 and 60 years old with acute or convalescent COVID-19. CDR3 DNA sequence: TGTGCCAGCACGGCACAGGGGCTTGGCACAGATACGCAGTATTTT. Protein product: CASTAQGLGTDTQYF.